The sample holds a few counts of the clone carrying this T cell receptor (beta chain). These data are taken from a study of response to subunit inactivated influenza vaccine. The germline CDR1 and CDR2 sequences are SGDLS and YYNGEE. CDR3 size: 15 residues. The ends were cut back, 0 bases at V and 8 bases at J, with 17 bases in the middle. TCRdb itself ran the RT-PCR reads through MiXCR, one entry per CDR3 protein. Seen here are 530,000 or so distinct CDR3 sequences, 12% observed once, and the top ten hold roughly a tenth. The rearrangement joins TRBV9 to TRBJ1-2; D uncertain. This clonotype was obtained from a middle-aged man who received an inactivated influenza vaccine. This specimen consisted of PBMCs from blood, obtained on the day of vaccination. Here the CDR3 DNA reads TGTGCCAGCAGCGTAGGGAAGGGCCCCATGGGAGGCTACACCTTC. It yields the protein CASSVGKGPMGGYTF.